This is a list of T cell receptor beta chains from one sample in a study of T-cell reconstitution after alpha-beta-depleted transplantation in children. TCRdb reprocessed the PCR reads via MiXCR and lists one record per CDR3 protein. Here the sample spans about 260,000 distinct CDR3 sequences, 7.5% to 9.5% being singletons. The sequenced sample was PBMCs, mostly from graft donor cells, obtained 180 days after TCRalphabeta/CD19-depleted stem cell transplant. These receptors were taken from a male patient under 18 who had a stem cell transplant for acute lymphoblastic leukemia, so the T cells may come from the graft donor. The CDR3 runs from the conserved cysteine through the conserved F or W. A D gene is named only where the DNA matches it firmly.

j_gene: TRBJ1-2
d_gene: -
len: 13
v_gene: TRBV6-6
CDR3aa: CASSYVSGYGYTF

j_gene: TRBJ1-1
d_gene: TRBD1
len: 14
v_gene: TRBV20-1
CDR3aa: CSAHPTGLNTEAFF

j_gene: TRBJ2-7
d_gene: -
len: 14
v_gene: TRBV2
CDR3aa: CASSESYGYYEQYF

j_gene: TRBJ2-4
d_gene: -
len: 17
v_gene: TRBV2
CDR3aa: CASISVRGAIAKNIQYF

j_gene: TRBJ1-3
d_gene: -
len: 16
v_gene: TRBV11-2
CDR3aa: CASSLRGRGRGNTIYF

j_gene: TRBJ1-2
d_gene: -
len: 15
v_gene: TRBV7-9
CDR3aa: CASTVLVGPAGSYTF

j_gene: TRBJ1-1
d_gene: TRBD1
len: 18
v_gene: TRBV4-1
CDR3aa: CASSQKGTGDLVGTEAFF

j_gene: TRBJ1-5
d_gene: -
len: 13
v_gene: TRBV18
CDR3aa: CASSPPTGSSQHF

j_gene: TRBJ2-3
d_gene: -
len: 18
v_gene: TRBV5-1
CDR3aa: CASSLGDGKRRSTDTQYF

j_gene: TRBJ2-1
d_gene: TRBD1
len: 17
v_gene: TRBV7-2
CDR3aa: CASSLPRTGGYRNEQFF

j_gene: TRBJ1-2
d_gene: -
len: 15
v_gene: TRBV20-1
CDR3aa: CSAVPGVGAGYGYTF

j_gene: TRBJ1-2
d_gene: TRBD1
len: 17
v_gene: TRBV7-9
CDR3aa: CASSPSRDRGSNYGYTF

j_gene: TRBJ1-6
d_gene: -
len: 13
v_gene: TRBV6-1
CDR3aa: CASSPLGNSPLHF

j_gene: TRBJ1-1
d_gene: -
len: 13
v_gene: TRBV7-3
CDR3aa: CASSPHRGTEAFF

j_gene: TRBJ2-7
d_gene: TRBD2
len: 15
v_gene: TRBV27
CDR3aa: CASSFSGGAGYEQYF

j_gene: TRBJ2-7
d_gene: TRBD1
len: 15
v_gene: TRBV6-5
CDR3aa: CASSYSTGVTYEQYF

j_gene: TRBJ1-5
d_gene: TRBD1
len: 15
v_gene: TRBV19
CDR3aa: CASRSGQAGPQPQHF

j_gene: TRBJ2-1
d_gene: TRBD2
len: 16
v_gene: TRBV20-1
CDR3aa: CCASVPSGGAYNEQFF

j_gene: TRBJ2-1
d_gene: TRBD2
len: 16
v_gene: TRBV29-1
CDR3aa: CSVEVEGLAGGNEQFF

j_gene: TRBJ1-1
d_gene: -
len: 15
v_gene: TRBV6-1
CDR3aa: CASSDPRGSNTEAFF

j_gene: TRBJ1-1
d_gene: -
len: 16
v_gene: TRBV7-9
CDR3aa: CASSTDPGTQRRGAFF

j_gene: TRBJ1-2
d_gene: -
len: 12
v_gene: TRBV10-3
CDR3aa: CAIRTLTDGYTF

j_gene: TRBJ1-1
d_gene: TRBD1
len: 14
v_gene: TRBV3-1
CDR3aa: CASSGTGLTTEAFF

j_gene: TRBJ2-7
d_gene: TRBD1
len: 13
v_gene: TRBV20-1
CDR3aa: CSANRRGSYEQYF

j_gene: TRBJ2-2
d_gene: -
len: 13
v_gene: TRBV5-4
CDR3aa: CASSLGFTGELFF

j_gene: TRBJ2-3
d_gene: TRBD2
len: 14
v_gene: TRBV18
CDR3aa: CASSPRLATDTQYF

j_gene: TRBJ2-6
d_gene: TRBD1
len: 15
v_gene: TRBV7-2
CDR3aa: CASSQDRAGANVLTF

j_gene: TRBJ2-3
d_gene: -
len: 16
v_gene: TRBV7-9
CDR3aa: CASSGRSWGGTDTQYF

j_gene: TRBJ1-1
d_gene: -
len: 14
v_gene: TRBV5-5
CDR3aa: CASSFGRGNPEAFF

j_gene: TRBJ2-2
d_gene: -
len: 15
v_gene: TRBV11-2
CDR3aa: CASSPRGTNTGELFF

j_gene: TRBJ2-7
d_gene: TRBD1
len: 17
v_gene: TRBV5-8
CDR3aa: CASRSWGFGTASYEQYF

j_gene: TRBJ2-2
d_gene: -
len: 15
v_gene: TRBV12-3/TRBV12-4
CDR3aa: CASSYRPSSTGELFF

j_gene: TRBJ2-7
d_gene: TRBD2
len: 14
v_gene: TRBV5-1
CDR3aa: CASSLLGRDYEQYF

j_gene: TRBJ1-5
d_gene: -
len: 15
v_gene: TRBV19
CDR3aa: CASSQEGRVAQPQHF

j_gene: TRBJ1-2
d_gene: -
len: 14
v_gene: TRBV12-5
CDR3aa: CASGLPSDNEGYTF

j_gene: TRBJ2-3
d_gene: TRBD1
len: 14
v_gene: TRBV5-1
CDR3aa: CASSLQGQGDTQYF

j_gene: TRBJ2-3
d_gene: -
len: 15
v_gene: TRBV5-1
CDR3aa: CASSYLSSGTDTQYF

j_gene: TRBJ2-2
d_gene: -
len: 15
v_gene: TRBV29-1
CDR3aa: CSVEIGQGHTGELFF

j_gene: TRBJ1-1
d_gene: TRBD1
len: 15
v_gene: TRBV3-1
CDR3aa: CASSQDRGRSKFAFF

j_gene: TRBJ1-1
d_gene: -
len: 15
v_gene: TRBV19
CDR3aa: CASSISDSSNTEAFF

j_gene: TRBJ1-2
d_gene: TRBD1
len: 14
v_gene: TRBV29-1
CDR3aa: CSVELQGSLYGYTF

j_gene: TRBJ2-7
d_gene: -
len: 17
v_gene: TRBV27
CDR3aa: CASSPLQARLGGYEQYF

j_gene: TRBJ1-5
d_gene: -
len: 16
v_gene: TRBV7-2
CDR3aa: CASSLLRDRDYQPQHF

j_gene: TRBJ1-1
d_gene: -
len: 12
v_gene: TRBV2
CDR3aa: CASTGLVGVAFF

j_gene: TRBJ1-1
d_gene: -
len: 15
v_gene: TRBV20-1
CDR3aa: CSARDDTEMNTEAFF

j_gene: TRBJ1-1
d_gene: TRBD1
len: 13
v_gene: TRBV5-5
CDR3aa: CASSFTGATEAFF

j_gene: TRBJ1-1
d_gene: -
len: 13
v_gene: TRBV27
CDR3aa: CASAGVGNTEAFF

j_gene: TRBJ1-2
d_gene: TRBD1
len: 12
v_gene: TRBV5-1
CDR3aa: CASNFDRGGYTF

j_gene: TRBJ1-1
d_gene: -
len: 13
v_gene: TRBV4-2
CDR3aa: CASSQDLTAQAFF

j_gene: TRBJ2-1
d_gene: -
len: 11
v_gene: TRBV12-3/TRBV12-4
CDR3aa: CASSPLNEQFF

j_gene: TRBJ2-3
d_gene: -
len: 14
v_gene: TRBV2
CDR3aa: CASLVASSTDTQYF

j_gene: TRBJ2-6
d_gene: -
len: 16
v_gene: TRBV11-2
CDR3aa: CASRGQGSSGANVLTF

j_gene: TRBJ2-1
d_gene: -
len: 12
v_gene: TRBV11-3
CDR3aa: CASSLGPGPRYF

j_gene: TRBJ2-1
d_gene: TRBD2
len: 19
v_gene: TRBV4-1
CDR3aa: CASSQVPPTSGSTDNEQFF

j_gene: TRBJ2-7
d_gene: -
len: 16
v_gene: TRBV10-2
CDR3aa: CASSEQPSGTRSEQYF

j_gene: TRBJ1-2
d_gene: -
len: 11
v_gene: TRBV24-1
CDR3aa: CATTKGKGYTF